The entry below gives a single T cell receptor beta chain sequence along with its context. As yet, its antigen is unknown. A read error may account for a junction end that differs from germline. These data come from a study of cytomegalovirus exposure and HLA in healthy donors. The length of the CDR3 is 14 residues. In germline, CDR1 is MDHEN, CDR2 SYDVKM. Study-wide results and limits: TCR beta chain V- and J-gene trimming was linked, in a later analysis, to a missense variant in DCLRE1C. Reportedly, diagnosis of cytomegalovirus status by the classifier showed high specificity and sensitivity. Researchers counted over 150 TCR beta chains as cytomegalovirus-associated. The number of N-insertions in an Asian-associated ancestry cluster was reportedly below the approximately 700-donor mean in a later analysis.

Researchers ran the PCR with 60 Vbeta and 13 Jbeta primers. The method was immunoSEQ multiplex PCR; TCRdb's version includes in-frame clones alone and lacks a portion of them. The sample contains 100,000 or so clones, 60% to 85% of which appear only once. The rearrangement uses TRBV28 and TRBJ1-5; 8 nucleotides line up with TRBD1. The clonotype originates from a man aged 30 to 39 in good health and CMV-seropositive. What was sequenced was PBMCs. CDR3 nucleotide sequence: TGTGCCAGCAGGTTGGGACAGGTTAATCGGCCCCAGCATTTT. The encoded protein is CASRLGQVNRPQHF.